This T cell receptor beta chain stems from a study of T cells after posttransplantation cyclophosphamide listed by TCRdb under 2016. Study-level background: T cell repertoire reconstitution was tracked by TRB sequencing after myeloablative bone marrow transplantation in which posttransplantation cyclophosphamide was used as GVHD prophylaxis. TRB sequencing was performed on blood from all 35 or so PTCy patients with 1-year posttransplant specimens. Samples from 35 PTCy-treated patients and 16 related bone marrow donors of those patients were subjected to antigen receptor sequencing. Public TRB sequences were checked against a database of over 3,600 sequences associated with responses to pathogens, tumor antigens, self-antigens and alloantigens. In 3 patients, up to roughly 3 additional blood samples taken between 2 and 5.2 years after transplant also underwent TRB sequencing, as did pretransplant blood from several patients. Because TRA and TRB clonality correlated tightly in roughly nine samples, the subsequent TCR analyses were limited to TRB only. Study-wide conclusions, independent of this receptor: The TRB repertoires of T cells infiltrating skin or the GI tract showed only limited overlap with the TRB repertoires found in blood. At 1-2 months, donor-recipient similarity was low but rose over the first year, and the later blood repertoires were often dominated by donor CD8+ memory clones. Across the approximately 42 patients, TRB clonality was highly associated with recipient CMV seropositivity and CMV reactivation, and diversity with PTCy was similar to that in the CNI/methotrexate controls.

Peripheral blood samples were provided by related bone marrow donors on the day of marrow donation. Peripheral blood and bone marrow mononuclear cells were isolated by Ficoll-Hypaque density centrifugation and cryopreserved. Spanning cysteine to phenylalanine, the CDR3 consists of 15 amino acids. Only the CDR3 DNA stays, 45 bases, in frame from base 1. From the germline V gene, CDR1 is SGHVS and CDR2 is FQNEAQ. The V end gives up 1 base and the J end 5 bases, leaving 2 bases in the junction not matched to a gene. In its sample, this clone was seen many times. Its antigen is currently not known. Per-base qualities were not stored, and no clone one base away is much larger. Genomic DNA was the input for TRB sequencing, which was run either with the immunoSEQ assay at survey resolution or with the hsTCRB kit. As for the authors' bioinformatics: The immunoSEQ software was used for initial read processing, and the LymphoSeq R package was used for repertoire analyses. For each TRB dataset, clonality was calculated as 1 minus normalized Shannon entropy, and the Gini coefficient was computed as well. Phenotypes of unsorted samples were inferred by mapping TRB sequences from sorted subsets of the recipient or donor onto the same recipient's unsorted samples. This is the immuneACCESS table as TCRdb keeps it, with only in-frame sequences that have V and J called. A part of the clones is gone; compared with another copy, unresolved V genes explain less than half, and the rest is unexplained. The V and J calls and clone size were taken over from that table, and D and trimming were inferred from the DNA. Across this sample, 40,000 to 45,000 clones were tabulated and none appeared just once. The top ten hold about 2.5% of the sample.

Sequences were obtained from PBMCs. The V and J segments used are TRBV7-8 and TRBJ2-1; TRBD2 agrees with 10 junctional bases. This receptor was identified in a middle-aged man in good health, CMV-negative, and a related stem cell transplant donor. The CDR3 protein sequence reads: CASSLVAGGNNEQFF. At the DNA level, the sequence is TGTGCCAGCAGCTTAGTAGCGGGAGGTAACAATGAGCAGTTCTTC.